These 22 T cell receptor beta chains were sequenced from one sample in a study of T cell responses to AZD1222 COVID-19 vaccine. TCRdb keeps only in-frame clones here, not all; method: immunoSEQ multiplex PCR. The sample consists of roughly 150,000 clones, roughly nine tenths of them appearing once. The sequenced sample was peripheral blood, obtained on day 0 of AZD1222 vaccination. The receptors come from an adult in good health.

V gene TRBV7-2 combines with J gene TRBJ2-7, with a possible D match to TRBD1 (6 bases). The V and J ends lost 1 base and 0 bases respectively, with 10 bases between them. CDR1 is SGHTA, CDR2 FQGNSA, per germline. The CDR3 consists of 15 residues. This chain's CDR3 is CASSLGGLGSYEQYF. The CDR3 DNA reads TGTGCCAGCAGCTTAGGGGGGCTGGGCTCCTACGAGCAGTACTTC.

The chain combines TRBV5-1 with TRBJ1-2, with 8 nucleotides matching TRBD1. Germline assignment: CDR1 SGHRS and CDR2 YFSETQ. The CDR3 is made up of 14 amino acids. Trimming took 3 bases from V and 3 from J; bases not matched to a gene: 4. The DNA for the CDR3 is TGCGCCAGCAGCTGGCAGGGGGCGTACTATGGCTACACCTTC. It translates to CASSWQGAYYGYTF.

This chain links TRBV19 with TRBJ2-3; 8 positions match TRBD2. Per the germline V gene, CDR1 is LNHDA and CDR2 is SQIVND (reference sequence). Trimming removed 1 base from V and 2 bases from J; junction bases left unmatched: 5. This CDR3 spans 16 amino acids. The DNA of the CDR3 is TGTGCCAGTAGTATAGCTGCAGCGGGAGTCACAGATACGCAGTATTTT. Its protein is CASSIAAAGVTDTQYF.

The genes are TRBV5-6 and TRBJ2-1; D gene uncertain. CDR1 SGHDT and CDR2 YYEEEE come from the germline V gene. V was cut by 4 bases and J by 5 bases, with 13 bases left in between. The CDR3 contains 14 residues. Here the CDR3 reads CASSPRLINNEQFF. As DNA, the CDR3 is TGTGCCAGCAGCCCGCGACTCATCAACAATGAGCAGTTCTTC.

The chain couples TRBV2 to TRBJ2-3; 8 nucleotides line up with TRBD2. Germline CDR1 is SNHLY and CDR2 is FYNNEI. The CDR3 spans 14 residues. The V and J ends lost 5 bases and 2 bases, in that order; junction bases with no gene match: 3. CDR3 in DNA: TGTGCCAGCAGTAGCGGGAGAACCACAGATACGCAGTATTTT. Its protein product is CASSSGRTTDTQYF. The full variable domain, with the rest looked up from reference TRBV2 and TRBJ2-3, is EPEVTQTPSHQVTQMGQEVILRCVPISNHLYFYWYRQILGQKVEFLVSFYNNEISEKSEIFDDQFSVERPDGSNFTLKIRSTKLEDSAMYFCASSSGRTTDTQYFGPGTRLTVL.

The gene calls are TRBV21-1 and TRBJ1-1. TRBV21-1 is a pseudogene locus. CDR3 size: 11 residues. The CDR3 is CASRTSTEAFF. The CDR3 nucleotides read TGTGCCAGCAGGACCAGCACTGAAGCTTTCTTT.

This rearrangement joins TRBV18 to TRBJ2-1; D unclear. Between the trimmed V and J ends, which lost 5 bases and 6 bases, there was a span of 11 bases. The CDR3 length is 13 residues. Germline V lookup: CDR1 KGHSH, CDR2 LQKENI. Here the CDR3 reads CASSTTGVNEQFF. The CDR3 DNA reads TGTGCCAGCTCAACAACGGGCGTCAATGAGCAGTTCTTC. Full variable domain (remainder filled in from reference TRBV18 and TRBJ2-1): NAGVMQNPRHLVRRRGQEARLRCSPMKGHSHVYWYRQLPEEGLKFMVYLQKENIIDESGMPKERFSAEFPKEGPSILRIQQVVRGDSAAYFCASSTTGVNEQFFGPGTRLTVL.

The rearrangement uses TRBV2 and TRBJ1-1, with TRBD1 identical over 8 bases. The V gene end was trimmed by 8 bases and the J gene end by 1 base; junction bases not matched to a gene: 6. Germline CDR1 reads SNHLY; CDR2 reads FYNNEI. There are 14 residues in the CDR3. Here the CDR3 DNA reads TGTGCCAGCGCACGGGACAGGACGAACACTGAAGCTTTCTTT. This codes for CASARDRTNTEAFF. Together with reference TRBV2 and TRBJ1-1, the CDR3 gives the full variable domain: EPEVTQTPSHQVTQMGQEVILRCVPISNHLYFYWYRQILGQKVEFLVSFYNNEISEKSEIFDDQFSVERPDGSNFTLKIRSTKLEDSAMYFCASARDRTNTEAFFGQGTRLTVV.

V usage is TRBV28 and J usage is TRBJ1-6, with 8 nucleotides matching TRBD1. CDR1 is MDHEN, CDR2 SYDVKM, per germline. The CDR3 totals 15 residues. Trimming removed 3 bases from V and 4 bases from J; junction bases left unmatched: 2. The CDR3 sequence is CASSFRDRYNSPLHF. The DNA for the CDR3 is TGTGCCAGCAGTTTCCGGGACAGGTATAATTCACCCCTCCACTTT.

The chain employs TRBV7-8 and TRBJ1-1; D uncertain. This CDR3 comprises 14 residues. With 1 base removed from V and 4 bases from J, the gap between germline ends came to 10 bases. Germline V gene sequence: CDR1 SGHVS, CDR2 FQNEAQ. The CDR3 nucleotides are TGTGCCAGCAGCTTAGAAGGGTGGGGCACTGAAGCTTTCTTT. As protein: CASSLEGWGTEAFF. Filled out from reference TRBV7-8 and TRBJ1-1, the complete variable domain reads GAGVSQSPRYKVAKRGQDVALRCDPISGHVSLFWYQQALGQGPEFLTYFQNEAQLDKSGLPSDRFFAERPEGSVSTLKIQRTQQEDSAVYLCASSLEGWGTEAFFGQGTRLTVV.

V usage is TRBV4-3 and J usage is TRBJ2-7; D perhaps matches TRBD1 (5 bases). The germline V gene has CDR1 LGHNA and CDR2 YSLEER. CDR3 length equals 14 residues. V lost 0 bases to trimming and J lost 4 bases, with 10 bases between them. CDR3 in amino acids: CASSQEMGQYEQYF. The CDR3 DNA reads as TGCGCCAGCAGCCAAGAAATGGGGCAGTACGAGCAGTACTTC.

The CDR3 coding sequence is TGTGCCATCTTGTCCGGGGAGTCTGGAAACACCATATATTTT. Encoded protein: CAILSGESGNTIYF. The chain carries TRBV10-3 and TRBJ1-3; D remains ambiguous. This CDR3 comprises 14 residues. Germline V gene data show CDR1 as ENHRY and CDR2 as SYGVKD. V was cut by 8 bases and J by 1 base, with 12 bases left in between.

This clone has only one observation. Different DNA sequences within this sample yield the same CDR3. The rearrangement links TRBV5-1 to TRBJ1-2; no clear D. With 0 bases removed from V and 0 bases from J, the gap between germline ends came to 6 bases. This CDR3 has 14 residues. Germline CDR1 SGHRS, CDR2 YFSETQ. Here the CDR3 reads CASSLDGTNYGYTF. The CDR3 DNA is TGCGCCAGCAGCTTGGACGGGACTAACTATGGCTACACCTTC.

A note on this clone: The junction shows a germline mismatch at one end, possibly a read error. The chain joins TRBV9 to TRBJ2-1; 8 bases line up with TRBD2. The CDR3 sequence is 14 residues long. The germline gives CDR1 SGDLS, CDR2 YYNGEE. In DNA form, the CDR3 reads TGTGCCAGCACCGTAGCGGGGTCGTACAATGAGCAGTTCTTC. Translation: CASTVAGSYNEQFF.

The genes are TRBV5-4 and TRBJ2-7, with a tentative D call TRBD1 (5 bases). The CDR3 loop spans 13 amino acids. Germline loops: CDR1 SGHNT, CDR2 YYREEE (reference sequence). Trimming took off 2 bases at V and 1 base at J, with 7 bases between the two ends. The CDR3 protein is CASSLGVSYEQYF. The CDR3 nucleotides read TGTGCCAGCAGCTTAGGGGTATCCTACGAGCAGTACTTC.

This chain connects TRBV7-9 to TRBJ2-1; D is undetermined. From germline, CDR1 is SEHNR and CDR2 FQNEAQ (reference sequence). CDR3 length: 13 residues. With 2 bases removed from V and 9 bases from J, the gap between germline ends came to 11 bases. The chain's CDR3 is CASSLLSRVEQFF. For the CDR3, the DNA is TGTGCCAGCAGCTTACTTTCTAGAGTTGAGCAGTTCTTC.

The chain recombines TRBV7-2 with TRBJ1-6, with D perhaps TRBD1 (5 bases). CDR3 size: 17 residues. V was clipped by 2 bases and J by 7 bases, with 18 bases between them. CDR1 is SGHTA, CDR2 FQGNSA, per germline. The CDR3 spells CASSLWATAFENSPLHF. The CDR3 DNA reads as TGTGCCAGCAGCTTATGGGCGACAGCCTTTGAAAATTCACCCCTCCACTTT.

The chain employs TRBV5-6 and TRBJ1-1; D is ambiguous. Germline assignment: CDR1 SGHDT and CDR2 YYEEEE. The CDR3 consists of 15 residues. The V gene lost 5 bases and the J gene lost 2 bases, with 16 bases spanning the gap. The CDR3: CASSLQAAPNTEAFF. The CDR3 DNA follows: TGTGCCAGCAGTCTTCAGGCAGCGCCAAACACTGAAGCTTTCTTT.

V is TRBV4-1 and J is TRBJ1-3; D remains ambiguous. With 1 base removed from V and 4 bases from J, the gap between germline ends came to 14 bases. The germline V gene has CDR1 MGHRA and CDR2 YSYEKL. CDR3 size: 16 residues. The CDR3 nucleotides are TGCGCCAGCAGCCAAGCGAAGACCCCTCCAGGAAACACCATATATTTT. Protein: CASSQAKTPPGNTIYF.

This clone was seen once. The J gene is TRBJ2-5, the V gene TRBV28; 8 bases map to TRBD1. The CDR3 is made up of 13 amino acids. V was clipped by 6 bases and J by 5 bases; unmatched bases: 5. CDR1 and CDR2 from the germline V gene are MDHEN and SYDVKM. CDR3: CASRGQGKETQYF. The CDR3 region has the DNA TGTGCCAGCAGAGGACAGGGAAAGGAGACCCAGTACTTC.

J is TRBJ2-1 and V is TRBV18; 7 bases match TRBD2. The CDR3 has 14 amino acids. V gave up 5 bases and J gave up 11 bases; unmatched junction bases: 12. The V gene's germline CDR1 is KGHSH and CDR2 LQKENI. The CDR3 nucleotides are TGTGCCAGCTCATCTGGGACTAACTCTATTCAGCAGTTCTTC. Translated, it gives CASSSGTNSIQQFF.

The chain couples TRBV6-5 to TRBJ1-2, with D possibly TRBD1 on 5 matching bases. CDR1 is MNHEY and CDR2 is SVGAGI in the germline V gene. The CDR3 spans 15 residues. Trimming took 0 bases from V and 8 from J, leaving 16 bases between them. This CDR3 reads CASSYSFQGSFGYTF. The CDR3 nucleotides are TGTGCCAGCAGTTACTCGTTTCAGGGATCCTTCGGCTACACCTTC.